The 20 T cell receptor beta chains listed next were all sequenced from one sample in a study of breast tumors, draining lymph nodes, adjacent tissues. TCRdb re-derived calls from the multiplex PCR reads in MiXCR, one entry per CDR3 protein. The sample yields about 13,000 distinct CDR3 sequences, around half seen once. The sample consisted of tumor-adjacent breast tissue. The receptors were sampled from a female donor with breast cancer. Some clones in this sample may be carry-over from other donors' samples.

This clonotype is medium-sized in the sample. The V gene is TRBV7-9, the J gene TRBJ2-3; D perhaps matches TRBD1 (5 bases). The CDR3 has 16 residues. Germline V gene lookup returns CDR1 SEHNR and CDR2 FQNEAQ (reference sequence). With 1 base removed from V and 2 bases from J, the gap between germline ends came to 13 bases. In nucleotides, the CDR3 is TGTGCCAGCAGCTTAGATAAGATTGGGGCCACAGATACGCAGTATTTT. Its protein product is CASSLDKIGATDTQYF.

The CDR3: CASSQSGGKNKGEQFF. The CDR3 DNA follows: TGTGCCAGCAGTCAGTCGGGCGGTAAGAATAAGGGTGAGCAGTTCTTC. The chain recombines TRBV2 with TRBJ2-1, with D uncertain. V gave up 5 bases and J gave up 9 bases, with 23 bases separating them. CDR3 length: 16 amino acids. Per the germline V gene, CDR1 is SNHLY and CDR2 is FYNNEI.

As regards this clonotype: One end of the junction does not line up with germline, which may come from a read error. The chain uses TRBV20-1 and TRBJ1-5; D perhaps matches TRBD1 (6 bases). Germline V gene sequence: CDR1 DFQATT, CDR2 SNEGSKA (reference sequence). The CDR3 loop spans 13 amino acids. The CDR3 nucleotides are TGCAGTGCTAGAAGACAGGCCGATCAGTCCCAGCATTTT. Translation gives CSARRQADQSQHF.

This clonotype was seen many times. V is TRBV9 and J is TRBJ1-6; perhaps TRBD1 as D (5 bases). Deletions cut 4 bases from V and 9 bases from J, with 17 bases between. The CDR3 loop spans 15 amino acids. Germline V gene sequence: CDR1 SGDLS, CDR2 YYNGEE. The CDR3: CASSKAGGSGSPLHF. CDR3 in DNA: TGTGCCAGCAGCAAGGCGGGGGGGAGTGGTTCACCCCTCCACTTT.

This clonotype has only a few counts. V is TRBV20-1 and J is TRBJ2-1; 7 positions match TRBD2. Germline V gene sequence: CDR1 DFQATT, CDR2 SNEGSKA (reference sequence). V dropped 4 bases and J dropped 1; count of bases not matched to a gene: 10. CDR3 size: 16 residues. CDR3: CSAIDVAGASYNEQFF. In DNA form, the CDR3 reads TGCAGTGCTATCGACGTGGCGGGAGCTTCCTACAATGAGCAGTTCTTC.

Many counts were recorded for this clonotype. This rearrangement joins TRBV2 to TRBJ1-4; no clear D gene. CDR3 length: 12 residues. Looked up from germline, CDR1 is SNHLY and CDR2 is FYNNEI. The V gene lost 8 bases and the J gene lost 7 bases, with 11 bases spanning the gap. CDR3 nucleotide sequence: TGTGCCAGCCTTCTGTTTCGTGAAAAACTGTTTTTT. The encoded protein is CASLLFREKLFF.

This clonotype was detected many times. This chain connects TRBV5-1 to TRBJ2-1, with unresolved D. V was pared by 2 bases and J by 6 bases, with 9 bases between. The CDR3 extends over 13 amino acids. Germline CDR1 and CDR2: SGHRS and YFSETQ. CDR3 nucleotides: TGCGCCAGCAGCTTAGGCGACCTCAATGAGCAGTTCTTC. Amino acid sequence: CASSLGDLNEQFF.

The chain couples TRBV7-9 to TRBJ1-6; 8 bases fit TRBD1. With 5 bases clipped from V and 13 bases from J, the junction kept 4 bases outside the gene matches. This CDR3 region has 12 residues. The V gene's germline CDR1 is SEHNR and CDR2 FQNEAQ (reference sequence). The CDR3 coding sequence is TGTGCCAGCAGCATGACAGGGGAGCCCCTCCACTTT. This sequence encodes CASSMTGEPLHF.

This rearrangement joins TRBV5-1 to TRBJ2-1, with no clear D. There are 14 residues in the CDR3. V shed 4 bases and J shed 6 bases, with 14 bases lying between them. Germline V CDR1 and CDR2: SGHRS, YFSETQ. This CDR3 is CASSPAPSPNEQFF. CDR3 in DNA: TGCGCCAGCAGCCCCGCCCCATCCCCCAATGAGCAGTTCTTC.

This clonotype was recorded a few times. The CDR3 bases are TGTGCCAGCAGTTCAGACTGGAGGACAGGGCGCGAGCAGTACTTC. Residues: CASSSDWRTGREQYF. The chain uses TRBV6-5 and TRBJ2-7; 8 bases map to TRBD1. CDR3 length: 15 residues. Germline trimming cut 4 bases from V and 6 bases from J; bases unmatched to any gene: 11. From germline, CDR1 is MNHEY and CDR2 SVGAGI.

V usage is TRBV7-9 and J usage is TRBJ1-2, with 7 bases that match TRBD1. This CDR3 is built from 13 residues. V gave up 5 bases and J gave up 4 bases; unmatched junction bases: 4. Germline V lookup: CDR1 SEHNR, CDR2 FQNEAQ (reference sequence). CDR3 residues: CASSPGTVYGYTF. As DNA, the CDR3 is TGTGCCAGCAGCCCAGGGACAGTCTATGGCTACACCTTC.

The rearrangement links TRBV4-2 to TRBJ2-7; TRBD2 agrees at 12 bases. With V trimmed by 0 bases and J by 7 bases, 7 bases remained unmatched. This CDR3 has 16 amino acids. Germline CDR1 and CDR2: LGHNA and YNFKEQ. The CDR3 loop is CASSQDASGRAWEQYF. For the CDR3, the DNA is TGTGCCAGCAGCCAAGATGCTAGCGGGAGGGCTTGGGAGCAGTACTTC.

This clonotype was found many times. A much larger clone is a single base away; this may be a read error. The chain recombines TRBV7-9 with TRBJ2-5, with 10 positions matching TRBD2. CDR3 length: 15 amino acids. CDR1 is SEHNR and CDR2 is FQNEAQ in the germline V gene (reference sequence). The CDR3 DNA reads TGTGCCAGCAGCCTCCAGCGGGAGGGGAGAGAGACCCAGCACTTC. Protein sequence: CASSLQREGRETQHF.

The J gene is TRBJ2-7, the V gene TRBV7-8, with 7 nucleotides matching TRBD1. V was pared by 4 bases and J by 4 bases, with 10 bases of the junction left unmatched. Looked up from germline, CDR1 is SGHVS and CDR2 is FQNEAQ. The CDR3 loop spans 15 amino acids. DNA for the CDR3: TGTGCCAGCAGCTCCTACGGGACAGAGAGTTACGAGCAGTACGTC. It specifies CASSSYGTESYEQYV.

The rearrangement links TRBV2 to TRBJ2-1; 8 positions agree with TRBD1. The germline gives CDR1 SNHLY, CDR2 FYNNEI. Trimming removed 8 bases from V and 9 bases from J; junction bases left unmatched: 9. The CDR3 spans 13 residues. The CDR3 loop is CASGGQGNVEQFF. As DNA, the CDR3 is TGTGCCAGCGGAGGACAGGGTAACGTTGAGCAGTTCTTC.

Notes on this clonotype: A junction end diverges from the germline sequence, so it may reflect a read error. The genes are TRBV9 and TRBJ2-1, with D possibly being TRBD2 (5 bases). Per germline, CDR1 SGDLS and CDR2 YYNGEE. This CDR3 is built from 16 residues. The CDR3 coding sequence is TGTGCCAGCAGCGTAGGGGCGGGCCGCTCCTACAATGGGCAGTTCTTC. This gives the protein CASSVGAGRSYNGQFF.

As DNA, the CDR3 is TGTGCCAGCAGCTTAGGAGGCACCTCTGGAAACACCATATATTTT. Translation: CASSLGGTSGNTIYF. The V call is TRBV7-6, the J call TRBJ1-3; D remains unclear. Germline assignment: CDR1 SGHVS and CDR2 FNYEAQ. Trimming left V 1 base short and J 0 bases short, with 7 bases between. CDR3 size: 15 residues.

Within the sample, this clonotype is medium-sized. The rearrangement joins TRBV20-1 to TRBJ1-2, with D uncertain. V was pared by 3 bases and J by 4 bases, with 18 bases between. The CDR3 consists of 15 residues. Per the germline V gene, CDR1 is DFQATT and CDR2 is SNEGSKA (reference sequence). CDR3 residues: CSASMDGGGLYGYTF. In DNA, the CDR3 is TGCAGTGCTAGTATGGATGGTGGAGGGCTCTATGGCTACACCTTC.

This clonotype was picked up a small number of times. The chain couples TRBV7-2 to TRBJ2-7; 7 bases fit TRBD2. Germline-derived CDR1 and CDR2 are SGHTA and FQGNSA. The V gene end was trimmed by 4 bases and the J gene end by 3 bases; junction bases not matched to a gene: 6. This CDR3 is 14 amino acids long. CDR3 loop: CASSSTGGSYEQYF. CDR3 nucleotide sequence: TGTGCCAGCAGCTCCACCGGGGGGAGCTACGAGCAGTACTTC.

This clonotype was observed at least ten times. V and J are TRBV11-2 and TRBJ2-7, with D possibly being TRBD2 (6 bases). CDR3 length equals 16 residues. Germline V gives CDR1 SGHAT, CDR2 FQNNGV. V was shortened by 2 bases and J by 6 bases, with 20 bases between the two germline ends. The CDR3 DNA reads TGTGCCAGCAGCTTATTGGGGGGAGCGCCCTTCTCCGAGCAGTACTTC. Its translation is CASSLLGGAPFSEQYF.